The rows below give T cell receptor beta chains drawn from one sample of a study of OX40 agonist ivuxolimab in advanced cancers. TCRdb's copy holds only in-frame clones and misses some; the assay was immunoSEQ multiplex PCR. The sample records tens of thousands of clones, over 80% being singletons. The material sequenced was CD4+ or CD8+ T cells sorted from blood, taken in a trial of the OX40 agonist ivuxolimab. The receptors originated from an adult with an advanced solid tumor such as melanoma, head and neck, liver or kidney cancer. CDR3s include the opening cysteine and the closing phenylalanine or tryptophan. A D gene is named only where the DNA matches it firmly. Clone size is given for some rows only: seen once, a few or many times, or a class if the clone is expanded.

j_call,clone_size,v_call,d_call,cdr3_aa,cdr3_nt
TRBJ1-1,NA,TRBV6-6,NA,CAIKTQGEDTEAFF,TGTGCCATCAAAACACAGGGTGAAGACACTGAAGCTTTCTTT
TRBJ1-1,NA,TRBV7-2,NA,CASSYQGGDSEAFF,TGTGCCAGCAGCTACCAGGGCGGCGACTCTGAAGCTTTCTTT
TRBJ2-6,once,TRBV5-1,NA,CASSLASGANVLTF,TGCGCCAGCAGCTTGGCTTCTGGGGCCAACGTCCTGACTTTC
TRBJ2-7,NA,TRBV5-1,TRBD1,CASSLDPPGQGYEQYF,TGCGCCAGCAGCTTGGACCCCCCGGGACAGGGTTACGAGCAGTACTTC
TRBJ1-1,NA,TRBV28,TRBD1,CASSPGQGLEAFF,TGTGCCAGCAGCCCAGGACAGGGGCTAGAAGCTTTCTTT
TRBJ1-1,once,TRBV27,NA,CASSWAATNTEAFF,TGTGCCAGCTCTTGGGCGGCGACGAACACTGAAGCTTTCTTT
TRBJ1-2,NA,TRBV5-1,NA,CASSLSGPGDGYTF,TGCGCCAGCAGCTTGAGTGGGCCTGGGGATGGCTACACCTTC
TRBJ1-2,NA,TRBV27,NA,CASSFAQGRGNYGYTF,TGTGCCAGCAGTTTTGCCCAGGGAAGAGGCAACTATGGCTACACCTTC
TRBJ2-2,NA,TRBV28,NA,CASRTVVTGELFF,TGTGCCAGCAGGACGGTGGTCACCGGGGAGCTGTTTTTT
TRBJ1-2,NA,TRBV18,NA,CASSPAAELGYTF,TGTGCCAGCTCACCGGCGGCAGAACTTGGCTACACCTTC
TRBJ1-1,NA,TRBV7-2,NA,CASSLHGWDWNTEAFF,TGTGCCAGCAGCTTACACGGGTGGGATTGGAACACTGAAGCTTTCTTT
TRBJ2-1,few,TRBV7-2,TRBD2,CASSHPGLAGAFMQFF,TGTGCCAGCAGCCACCCGGGACTAGCGGGAGCTTTCATGCAGTTCTTC
TRBJ1-3,NA,TRBV9,NA,CASSGGTEWLSGNTIYF,TGTGCCAGCAGCGGCGGGACGGAATGGCTCTCTGGAAACACCATATATTTT
TRBJ2-7,NA,TRBV18,NA,CASSPGTGASYEQYF,TGTGCCAGCTCACCAGGGACCGGCGCGAGCTACGAGCAGTACTTC
TRBJ2-1,NA,TRBV27,NA,CATLGLTKRNEQFF,TGTGCCACCCTGGGACTCACTAAGCGGAATGAGCAGTTCTTC
TRBJ2-3,NA,TRBV27,TRBD2,CASSSGTSGRRSDTQYF,TGTGCCAGCAGTTCGGGGACTAGCGGGAGGAGGTCAGATACGCAGTATTTT
TRBJ2-3,NA,TRBV5-1,TRBD2,CASSVSGGEDTQYF,TGCGCCAGCAGCGTTAGCGGGGGGGAGGATACGCAGTATTTT
TRBJ2-5,NA,TRBV2,NA,CASIRGQETQYF,TGTGCCAGCATACGCGGCCAAGAGACCCAGTACTTC
TRBJ2-3,NA,TRBV5-1,TRBD2,CASTLGLAGSTDTQYF,TGCGCCAGCACCCTGGGACTAGCGGGGAGCACAGATACGCAGTATTTT
TRBJ1-5,NA,TRBV5-5,NA,CASRVGVNSNQPQHF,TGTGCCAGCCGCGTAGGGGTAAATAGCAATCAGCCCCAGCATTTT
TRBJ2-1,NA,TRBV11-3,TRBD2,CASSLRLAGVAEQFF,TGTGCCAGCAGCTTAAGACTAGCGGGGGTGGCTGAGCAGTTCTTC
TRBJ2-5,NA,TRBV5-4,NA,CASSLEWGPSEETQYF,TGTGCCAGCAGCTTAGAGTGGGGACCCTCCGAAGAGACCCAGTACTTC
TRBJ1-2,once,TRBV29-1,TRBD1,CSDRGQGYGYTF,TGCAGCGACCGGGGACAGGGCTATGGCTACACCTTC
TRBJ1-4,NA,TRBV19,NA,CASSITSFSHEKLFF,TGTGCCAGTAGTATAACCTCGTTCAGTCATGAAAAACTGTTTTTT
TRBJ2-6,NA,TRBV29-1,TRBD1,CSVETGVTGANVLTF,TGCAGCGTTGAGACAGGGGTGACTGGGGCCAACGTCCTGACTTTC
TRBJ2-3,NA,TRBV6-5,NA,CASRSPGHFTDTQYF,TGTGCCAGCCGATCTCCGGGACATTTCACAGATACGCAGTATTTT
TRBJ2-5,once,TRBV7-3,TRBD2,CASSRASGEETQYF,TGTGCCAGCAGCCGGGCTAGCGGGGAAGAGACCCAGTACTTC